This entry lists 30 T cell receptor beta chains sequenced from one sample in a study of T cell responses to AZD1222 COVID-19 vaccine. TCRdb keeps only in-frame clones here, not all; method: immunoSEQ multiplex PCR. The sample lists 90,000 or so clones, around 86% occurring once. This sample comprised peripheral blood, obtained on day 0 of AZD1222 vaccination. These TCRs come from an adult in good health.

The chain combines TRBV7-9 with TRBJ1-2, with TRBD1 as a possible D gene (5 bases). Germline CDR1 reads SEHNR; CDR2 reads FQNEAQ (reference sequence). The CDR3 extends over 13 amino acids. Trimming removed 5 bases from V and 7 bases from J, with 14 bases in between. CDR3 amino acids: CASSGGRAIGYTF. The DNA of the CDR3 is TGTGCCAGCAGCGGGGGACGGGCTATTGGCTACACCTTC.

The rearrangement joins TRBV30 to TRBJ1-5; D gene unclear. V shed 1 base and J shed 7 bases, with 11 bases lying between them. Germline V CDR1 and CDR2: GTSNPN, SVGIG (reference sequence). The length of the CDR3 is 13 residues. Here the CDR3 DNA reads TGTGCCTGGAGTGGGTCCAGTAAACAGCCCCAGCATTTT. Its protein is CAWSGSSKQPQHF.

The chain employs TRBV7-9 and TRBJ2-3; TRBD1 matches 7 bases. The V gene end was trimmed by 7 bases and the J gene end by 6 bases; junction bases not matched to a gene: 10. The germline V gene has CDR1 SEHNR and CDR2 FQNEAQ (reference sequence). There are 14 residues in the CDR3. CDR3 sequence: CASTTEGAGDTQYF. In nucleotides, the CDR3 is TGTGCCAGCACCACAGAGGGGGCGGGTGATACGCAGTATTTT.

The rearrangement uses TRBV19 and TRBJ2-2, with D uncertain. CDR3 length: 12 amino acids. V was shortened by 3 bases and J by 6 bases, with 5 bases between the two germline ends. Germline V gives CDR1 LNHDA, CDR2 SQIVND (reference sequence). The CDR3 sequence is CASSIAAGELFF. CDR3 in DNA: TGTGCCAGTAGTATTGCGGCCGGGGAGCTGTTTTTT.

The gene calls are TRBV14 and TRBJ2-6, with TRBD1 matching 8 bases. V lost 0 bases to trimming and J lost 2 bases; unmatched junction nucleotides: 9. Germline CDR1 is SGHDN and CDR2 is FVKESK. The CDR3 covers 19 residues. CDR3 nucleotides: TGTGCCAGCAGCCAAGACTGGACAGGGTCGTTACCTGGGGCCAACGTCCTGACTTTC. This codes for CASSQDWTGSLPGANVLTF. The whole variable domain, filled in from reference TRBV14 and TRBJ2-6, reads EAGVTQFPSHSVIEKGQTVTLRCDPISGHDNLYWYRRVMGKEIKFLLHFVKESKQDESGMPNNRFLAERTGGTYSTLKVQPAELEDSGVYFCASSQDWTGSLPGANVLTFGAGSRLTVL.

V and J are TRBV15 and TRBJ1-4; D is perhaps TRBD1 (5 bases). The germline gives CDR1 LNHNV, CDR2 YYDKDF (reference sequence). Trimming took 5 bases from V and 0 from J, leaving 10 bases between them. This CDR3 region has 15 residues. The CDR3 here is CATSGGTATNEKLFF. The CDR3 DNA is TGTGCCACCAGCGGTGGGACGGCAACTAATGAAAAACTGTTTTTT.

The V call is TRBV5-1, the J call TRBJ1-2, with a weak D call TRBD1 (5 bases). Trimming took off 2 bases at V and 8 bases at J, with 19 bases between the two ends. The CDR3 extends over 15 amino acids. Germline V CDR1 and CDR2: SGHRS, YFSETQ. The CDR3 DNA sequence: TGCGCCAGCAGCTTATTACAGGACGGGGAGGTCGGCTACACCTTC. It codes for CASSLLQDGEVGYTF.

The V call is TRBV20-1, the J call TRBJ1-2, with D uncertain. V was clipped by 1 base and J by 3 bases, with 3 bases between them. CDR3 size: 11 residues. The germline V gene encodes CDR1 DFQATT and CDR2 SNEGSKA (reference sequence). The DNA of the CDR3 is TGCAGTGCTAGAGGGGACTATGGCTACACCTTC. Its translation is CSARGDYGYTF.

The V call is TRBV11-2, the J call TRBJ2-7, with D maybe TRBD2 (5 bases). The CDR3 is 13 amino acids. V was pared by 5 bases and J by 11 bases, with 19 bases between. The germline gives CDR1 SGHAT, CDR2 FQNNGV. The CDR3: CASSPTVTSYEYF. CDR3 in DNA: TGTGCCAGCAGCCCAACGGTTACTAGTTACGAGTACTTC.

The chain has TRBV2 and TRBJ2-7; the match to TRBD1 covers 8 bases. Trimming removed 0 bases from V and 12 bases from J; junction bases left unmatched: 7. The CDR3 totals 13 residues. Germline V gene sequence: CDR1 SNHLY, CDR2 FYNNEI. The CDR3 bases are TGTGCCAGCAGTGAAGCCGAGACAGGGGTTCCGTACTTC. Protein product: CASSEAETGVPYF.

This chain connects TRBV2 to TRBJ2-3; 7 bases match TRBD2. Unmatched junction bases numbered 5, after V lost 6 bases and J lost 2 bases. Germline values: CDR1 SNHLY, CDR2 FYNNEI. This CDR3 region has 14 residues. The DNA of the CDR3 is TGTGCCAGCAGCGCTAGCGGCCCCACAGATACGCAGTATTTT. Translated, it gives CASSASGPTDTQYF.

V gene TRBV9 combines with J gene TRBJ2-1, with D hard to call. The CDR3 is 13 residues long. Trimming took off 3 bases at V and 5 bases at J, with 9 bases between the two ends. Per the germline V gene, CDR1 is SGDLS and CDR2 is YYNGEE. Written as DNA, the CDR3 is TGTGCCAGCAGCGGCCGGGCCGACAATGAGCAGTTCTTC. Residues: CASSGRADNEQFF.

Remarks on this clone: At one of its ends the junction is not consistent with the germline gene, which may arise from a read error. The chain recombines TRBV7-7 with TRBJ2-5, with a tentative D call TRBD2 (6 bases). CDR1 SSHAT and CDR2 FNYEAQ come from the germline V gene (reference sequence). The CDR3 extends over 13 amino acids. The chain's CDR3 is CASSAGTGETQYF. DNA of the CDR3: TGTGCTAGCAGCGCCGGGACTGGGGAGACCCAGTACTTC.

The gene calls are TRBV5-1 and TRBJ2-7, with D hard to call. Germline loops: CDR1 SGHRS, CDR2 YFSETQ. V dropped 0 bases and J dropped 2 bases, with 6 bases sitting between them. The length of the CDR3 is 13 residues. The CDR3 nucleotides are TGCGCCAGCAGCTTGGGGGCCCCCTACGAGCAGTACTTC. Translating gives CASSLGAPYEQYF. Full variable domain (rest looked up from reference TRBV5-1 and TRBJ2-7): KAGVTQTPRYLIKTRGQQVTLSCSPISGHRSVSWYQQTPGQGLQFLFEYFSETQRNKGNFPGRFSGRQFSNSRSEMNVSTLELGDSALYLCASSLGAPYEQYFGPGTRLTVT.

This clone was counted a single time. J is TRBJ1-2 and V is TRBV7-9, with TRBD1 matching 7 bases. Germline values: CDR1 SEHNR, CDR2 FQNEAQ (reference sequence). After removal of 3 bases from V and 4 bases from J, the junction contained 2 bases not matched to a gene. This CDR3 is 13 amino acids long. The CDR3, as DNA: TGTGCCAGCAGCTTTGCAGGGGGCTATGGCTACACCTTC. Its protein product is CASSFAGGYGYTF.

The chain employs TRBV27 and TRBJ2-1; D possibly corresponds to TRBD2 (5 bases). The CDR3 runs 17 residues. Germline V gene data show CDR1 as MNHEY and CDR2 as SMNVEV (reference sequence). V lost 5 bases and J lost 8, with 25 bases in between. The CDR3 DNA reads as TGTGCCAGCAGTCGCTTCTTCCTAGCCTCGCACCGGTATGAGCAGTTCTTC. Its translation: CASSRFFLASHRYEQFF.

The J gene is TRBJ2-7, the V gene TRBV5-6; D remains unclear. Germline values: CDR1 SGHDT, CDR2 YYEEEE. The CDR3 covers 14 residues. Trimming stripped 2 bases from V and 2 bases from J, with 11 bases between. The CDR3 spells CASSFLDRPYEQYF. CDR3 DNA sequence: TGTGCCAGCAGCTTCCTCGATAGGCCCTACGAGCAGTACTTC.

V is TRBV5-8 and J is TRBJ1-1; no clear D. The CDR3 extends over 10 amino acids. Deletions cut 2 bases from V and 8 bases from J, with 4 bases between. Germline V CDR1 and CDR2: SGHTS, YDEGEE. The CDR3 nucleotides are TGTGCCAGCAGCTTCGGGGAAGCTTTCTTT. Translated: CASSFGEAFF.

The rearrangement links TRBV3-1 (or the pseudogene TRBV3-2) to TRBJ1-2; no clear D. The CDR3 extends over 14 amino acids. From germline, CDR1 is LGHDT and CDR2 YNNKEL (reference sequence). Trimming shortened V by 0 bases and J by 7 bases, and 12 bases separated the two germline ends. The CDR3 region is CASSQDFRTRGYTF. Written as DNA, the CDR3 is TGTGCCAGCAGCCAAGATTTTAGAACACGTGGCTACACCTTC.

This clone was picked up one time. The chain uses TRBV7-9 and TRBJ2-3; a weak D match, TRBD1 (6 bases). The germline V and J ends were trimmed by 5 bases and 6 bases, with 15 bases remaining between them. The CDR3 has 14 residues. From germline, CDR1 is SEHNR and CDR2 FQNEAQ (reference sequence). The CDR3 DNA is TGTGCCAGCAGCCCACCAGGGGTAGCCGATACGCAGTATTTT. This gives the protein CASSPPGVADTQYF.

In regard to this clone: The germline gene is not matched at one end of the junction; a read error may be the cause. The CDR3 region is CASTEAGGAPDTQYF. The CDR3 DNA follows: TGTGCCAGCACTGAAGCGGGAGGGGCCCCAGATACGCAGTATTTT. J is TRBJ2-3 and V is TRBV6-1; 10 bases are a match to TRBD2. Germline V lookup: CDR1 MNHNS, CDR2 SASEGT. The CDR3 has 15 residues.

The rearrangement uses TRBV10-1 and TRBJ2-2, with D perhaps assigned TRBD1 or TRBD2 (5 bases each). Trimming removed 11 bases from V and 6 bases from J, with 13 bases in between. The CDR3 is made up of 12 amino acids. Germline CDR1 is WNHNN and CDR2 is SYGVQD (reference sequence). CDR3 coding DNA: TGCGCCGGGCAGGGTAGCGCCGGGGAGCTGTTTTTT. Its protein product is CAGQGSAGELFF.

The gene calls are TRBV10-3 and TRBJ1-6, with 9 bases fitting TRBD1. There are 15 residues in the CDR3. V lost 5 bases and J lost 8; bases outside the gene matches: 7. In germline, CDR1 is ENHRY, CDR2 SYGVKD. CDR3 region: CAISRDRAEDSPLHF. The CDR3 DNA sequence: TGTGCCATCAGTCGGGACAGGGCCGAGGATTCACCCCTCCACTTT.

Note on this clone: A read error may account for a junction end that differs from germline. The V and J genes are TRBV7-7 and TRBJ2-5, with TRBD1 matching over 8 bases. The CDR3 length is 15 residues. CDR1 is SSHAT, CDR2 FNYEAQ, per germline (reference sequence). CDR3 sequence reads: CASSPRTGTLETQYF. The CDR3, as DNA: TGTGCTAGCAGCCCCCGGACAGGGACTCTGGAGACCCAGTACTTC.

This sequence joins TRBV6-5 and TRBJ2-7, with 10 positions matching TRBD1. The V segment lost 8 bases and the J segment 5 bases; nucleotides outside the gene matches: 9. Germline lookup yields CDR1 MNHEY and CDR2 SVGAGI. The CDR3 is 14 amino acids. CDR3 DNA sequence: TGTGCCAGCGGAGAGGGACAGGGGATCGACGAGCAGTACTTC. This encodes CASGEGQGIDEQYF.

In DNA form, the CDR3 reads TGTGCCAGCAGTGAGTCAGGGTTTAGCACAGATACGCAGTATTTT. It yields the protein CASSESGFSTDTQYF. The chain joins TRBV25-1 to TRBJ2-3; D is possibly TRBD1 (5 bases). The ends were cut back, 3 bases at V and 0 bases at J, with 10 bases in the middle. From germline, CDR1 is MGHDK and CDR2 SYGVNS. The CDR3 covers 15 residues.

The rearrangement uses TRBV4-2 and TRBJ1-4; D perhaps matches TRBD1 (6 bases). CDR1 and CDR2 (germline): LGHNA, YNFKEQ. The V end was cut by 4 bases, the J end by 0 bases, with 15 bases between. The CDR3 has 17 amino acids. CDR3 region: CASSLRLGHSTNEKLFF. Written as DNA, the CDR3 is TGTGCCAGCAGCCTCCGACTGGGACACTCAACTAATGAAAAACTGTTTTTT.

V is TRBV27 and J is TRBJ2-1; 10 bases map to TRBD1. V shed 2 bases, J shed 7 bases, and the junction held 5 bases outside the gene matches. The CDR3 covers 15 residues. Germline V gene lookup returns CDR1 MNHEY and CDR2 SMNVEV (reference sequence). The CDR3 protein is CASSLQTGGKNEQFF. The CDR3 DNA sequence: TGTGCCAGCAGTTTACAGACAGGGGGCAAGAATGAGCAGTTCTTC.

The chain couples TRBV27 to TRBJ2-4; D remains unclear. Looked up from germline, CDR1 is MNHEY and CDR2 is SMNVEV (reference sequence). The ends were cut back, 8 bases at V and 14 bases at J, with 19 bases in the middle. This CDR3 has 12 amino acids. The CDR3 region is CASGIIPGVEYF. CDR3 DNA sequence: TGTGCCAGCGGTATTATCCCTGGAGTAGAGTACTTC.

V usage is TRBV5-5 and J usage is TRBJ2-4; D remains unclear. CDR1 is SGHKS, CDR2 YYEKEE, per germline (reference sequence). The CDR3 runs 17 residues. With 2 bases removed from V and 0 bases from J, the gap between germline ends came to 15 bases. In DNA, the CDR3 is TGTGCCAGCAGCTTTAGTTCCGGCCTGTTAGCCAAAAACATTCAGTACTTC. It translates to CASSFSSGLLAKNIQYF.